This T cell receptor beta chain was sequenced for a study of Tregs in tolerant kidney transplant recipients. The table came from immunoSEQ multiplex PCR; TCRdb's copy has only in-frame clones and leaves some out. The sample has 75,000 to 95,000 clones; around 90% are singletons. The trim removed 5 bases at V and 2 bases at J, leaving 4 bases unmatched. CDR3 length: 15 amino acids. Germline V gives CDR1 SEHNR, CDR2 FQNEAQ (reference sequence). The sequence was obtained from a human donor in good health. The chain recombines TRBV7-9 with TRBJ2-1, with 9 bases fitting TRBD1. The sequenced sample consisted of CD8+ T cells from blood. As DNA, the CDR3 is TGTGCCAGCAGCCCCGGGACAGGGACCTACAATGAGCAGTTCTTC. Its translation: CASSPGTGTYNEQFF.